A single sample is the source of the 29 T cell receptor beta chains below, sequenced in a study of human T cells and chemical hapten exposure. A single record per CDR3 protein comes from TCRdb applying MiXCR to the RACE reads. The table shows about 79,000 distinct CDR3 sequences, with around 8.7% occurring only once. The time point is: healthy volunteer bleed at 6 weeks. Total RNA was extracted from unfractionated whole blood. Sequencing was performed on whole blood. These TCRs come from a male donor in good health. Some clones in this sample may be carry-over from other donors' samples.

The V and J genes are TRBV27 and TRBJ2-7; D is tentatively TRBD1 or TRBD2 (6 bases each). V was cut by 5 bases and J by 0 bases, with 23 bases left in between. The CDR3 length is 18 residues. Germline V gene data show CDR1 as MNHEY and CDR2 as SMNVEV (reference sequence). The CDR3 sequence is CASSRLNPAGQPSYEQYF. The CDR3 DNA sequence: TGTGCCAGCAGTCGACTTAACCCCGCGGGACAACCCTCCTACGAGCAGTACTTC.

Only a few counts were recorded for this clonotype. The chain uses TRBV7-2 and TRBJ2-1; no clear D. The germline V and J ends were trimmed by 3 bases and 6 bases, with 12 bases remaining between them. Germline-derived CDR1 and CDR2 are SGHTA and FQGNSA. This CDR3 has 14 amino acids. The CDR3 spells CASSFRSVGNEQFF. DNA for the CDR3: TGTGCCAGCAGCTTCCGTTCCGTGGGCAATGAGCAGTTCTTC.

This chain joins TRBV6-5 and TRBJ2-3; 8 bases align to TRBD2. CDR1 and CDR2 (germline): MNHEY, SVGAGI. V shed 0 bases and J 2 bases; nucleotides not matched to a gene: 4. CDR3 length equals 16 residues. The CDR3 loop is CASSYSTAGDTDTQYF. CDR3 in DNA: TGTGCCAGCAGTTACTCGACAGCGGGGGACACAGATACGCAGTATTTT.

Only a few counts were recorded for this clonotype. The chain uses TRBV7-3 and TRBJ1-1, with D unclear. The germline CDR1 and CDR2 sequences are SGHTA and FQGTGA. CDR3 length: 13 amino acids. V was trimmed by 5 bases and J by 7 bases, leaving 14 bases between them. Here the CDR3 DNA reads TGTGCCAGCAGCGCTGGGAGTTGGAATGAAGCTTTCTTT. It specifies CASSAGSWNEAFF.

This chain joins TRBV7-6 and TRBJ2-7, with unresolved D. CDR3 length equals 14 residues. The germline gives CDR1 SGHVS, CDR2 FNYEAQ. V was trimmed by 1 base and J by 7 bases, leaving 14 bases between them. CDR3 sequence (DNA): TGTGCCAGCAGCTTAGGAATAGGGTTAGAGGAGCAGTACTTC. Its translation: CASSLGIGLEEQYF.

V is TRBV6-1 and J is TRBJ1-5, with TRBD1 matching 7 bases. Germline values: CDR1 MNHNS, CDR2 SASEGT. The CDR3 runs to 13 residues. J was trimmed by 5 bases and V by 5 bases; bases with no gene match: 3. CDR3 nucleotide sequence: TGTGCCAGCAGTCCCACAGGGGATCAGCCCCAGCATTTT. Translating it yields CASSPTGDQPQHF.

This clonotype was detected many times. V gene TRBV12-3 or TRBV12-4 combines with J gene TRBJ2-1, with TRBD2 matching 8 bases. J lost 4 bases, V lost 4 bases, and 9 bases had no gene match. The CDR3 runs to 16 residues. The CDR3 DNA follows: TGTGCCAGCAGTTCCCGGGGTAGCGGGGTTTACAATGAGCAGTTCTTC. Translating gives CASSSRGSGVYNEQFF.

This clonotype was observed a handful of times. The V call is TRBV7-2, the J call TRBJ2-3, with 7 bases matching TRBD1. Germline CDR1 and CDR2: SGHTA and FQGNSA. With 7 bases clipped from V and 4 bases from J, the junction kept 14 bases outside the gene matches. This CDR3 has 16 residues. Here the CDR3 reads CASTRPAEGAADTQYF. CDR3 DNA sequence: TGTGCCAGCACCCGACCCGCTGAGGGGGCCGCAGATACGCAGTATTTT.

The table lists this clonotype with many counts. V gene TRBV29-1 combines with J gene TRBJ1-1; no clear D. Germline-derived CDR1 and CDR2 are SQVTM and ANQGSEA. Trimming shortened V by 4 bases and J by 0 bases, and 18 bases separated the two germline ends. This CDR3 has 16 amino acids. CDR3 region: CSVAEPTNLMNTEAFF. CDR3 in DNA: TGCAGCGTTGCTGAGCCGACAAACCTCATGAACACTGAAGCTTTCTTT.

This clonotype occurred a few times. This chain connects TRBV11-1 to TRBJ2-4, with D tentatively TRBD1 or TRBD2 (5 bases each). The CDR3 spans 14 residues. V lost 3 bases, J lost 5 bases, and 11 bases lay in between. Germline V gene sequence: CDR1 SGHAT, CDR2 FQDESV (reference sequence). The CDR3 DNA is TGTGCCAGCAGCTTGCGAGGGGACCAAAACATTCAGTACTTC. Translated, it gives CASSLRGDQNIQYF. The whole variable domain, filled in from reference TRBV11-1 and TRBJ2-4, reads EAEVAQSPRYKITEKSQAVAFWCDPISGHATLYWYRQILGQGPELLVQFQDESVVDDSQLPKDRFSAERLKGVDSTLKIQPAELGDSAMYLCASSLRGDQNIQYFGAGTRLSVL.

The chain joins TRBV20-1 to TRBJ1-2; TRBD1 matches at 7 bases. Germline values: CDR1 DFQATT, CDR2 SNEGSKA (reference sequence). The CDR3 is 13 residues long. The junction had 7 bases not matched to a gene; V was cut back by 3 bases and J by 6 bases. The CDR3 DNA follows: TGCAGTGCTAGTTTCCAAGGGGGCCATGGCTACACCTTC. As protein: CSASFQGGHGYTF.

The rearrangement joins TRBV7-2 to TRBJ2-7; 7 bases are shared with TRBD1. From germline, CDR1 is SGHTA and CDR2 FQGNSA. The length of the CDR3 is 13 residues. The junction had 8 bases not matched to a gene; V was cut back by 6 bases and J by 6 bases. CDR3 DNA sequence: TGTGCCAGCAGGCTTGCCGCAGGGGGCGAGCAGTACTTC. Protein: CASRLAAGGEQYF.

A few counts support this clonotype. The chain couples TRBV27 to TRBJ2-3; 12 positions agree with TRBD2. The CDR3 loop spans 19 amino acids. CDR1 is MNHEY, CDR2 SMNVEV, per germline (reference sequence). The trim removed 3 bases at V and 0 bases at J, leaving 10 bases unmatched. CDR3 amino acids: CASSFHIGGLAGSTDTQYF. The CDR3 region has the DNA TGTGCCAGCAGTTTCCACATCGGGGGACTAGCGGGTAGCACAGATACGCAGTATTTT.

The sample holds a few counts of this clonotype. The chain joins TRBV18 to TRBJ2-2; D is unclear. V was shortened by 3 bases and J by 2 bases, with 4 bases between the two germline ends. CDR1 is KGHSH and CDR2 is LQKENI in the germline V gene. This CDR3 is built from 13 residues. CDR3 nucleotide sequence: TGTGCCAGCTCACCGCCTAACACCGGGGAGCTGTTTTTT. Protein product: CASSPPNTGELFF.

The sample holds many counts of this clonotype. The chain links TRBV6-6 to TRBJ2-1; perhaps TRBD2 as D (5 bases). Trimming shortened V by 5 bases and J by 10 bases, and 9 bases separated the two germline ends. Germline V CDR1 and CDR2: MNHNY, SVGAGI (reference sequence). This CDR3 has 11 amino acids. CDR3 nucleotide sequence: TGTGCCAGCAGTAATCGGGGAGAGCAGTTCTTC. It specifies CASSNRGEQFF.

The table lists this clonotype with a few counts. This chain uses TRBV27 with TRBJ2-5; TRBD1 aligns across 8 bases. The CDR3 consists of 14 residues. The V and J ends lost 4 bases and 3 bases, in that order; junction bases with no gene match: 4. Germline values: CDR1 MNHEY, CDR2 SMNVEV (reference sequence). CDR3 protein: CASSSRGPEETQYF. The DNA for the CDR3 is TGTGCCAGCAGTTCCAGGGGGCCGGAAGAGACCCAGTACTTC.

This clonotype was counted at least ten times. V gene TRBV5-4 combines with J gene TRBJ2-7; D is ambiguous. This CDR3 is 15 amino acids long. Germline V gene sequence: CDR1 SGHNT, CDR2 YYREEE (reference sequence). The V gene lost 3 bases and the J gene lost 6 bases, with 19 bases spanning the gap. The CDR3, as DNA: TGTGCCAGCAGCTCCTTCCGGGCCTCCCTCGGCGAGCAGTACTTC. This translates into CASSSFRASLGEQYF.

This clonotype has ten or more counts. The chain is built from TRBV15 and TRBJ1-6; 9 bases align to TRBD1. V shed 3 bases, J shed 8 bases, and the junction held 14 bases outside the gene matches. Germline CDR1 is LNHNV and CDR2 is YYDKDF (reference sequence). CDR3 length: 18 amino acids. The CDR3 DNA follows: TGTGCCACCAGCAGCCAGCCCCCTCGGGACAGGGCATATTCACCCCTCCACTTT. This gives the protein CATSSQPPRDRAYSPLHF.

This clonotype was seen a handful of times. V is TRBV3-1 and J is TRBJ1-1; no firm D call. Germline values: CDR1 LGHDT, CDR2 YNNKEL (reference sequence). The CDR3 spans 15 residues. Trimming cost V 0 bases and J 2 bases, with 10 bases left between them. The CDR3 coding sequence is TGTGCCAGCAGCCAAGACCTCAACCTTAACACTGAAGCTTTCTTT. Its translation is CASSQDLNLNTEAFF.

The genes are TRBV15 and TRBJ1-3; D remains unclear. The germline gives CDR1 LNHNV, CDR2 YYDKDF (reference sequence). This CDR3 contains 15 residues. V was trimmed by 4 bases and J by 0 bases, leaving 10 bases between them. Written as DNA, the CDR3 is TGTGCCACCAGCATCAATTGGATCTCTGGAAACACCATATATTTT. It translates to CATSINWISGNTIYF.

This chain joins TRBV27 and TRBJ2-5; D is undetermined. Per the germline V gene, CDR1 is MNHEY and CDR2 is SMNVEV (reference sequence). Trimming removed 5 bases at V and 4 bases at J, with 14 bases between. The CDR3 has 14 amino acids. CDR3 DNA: TGTGCCAGCAGTAGGACCGACTCGAGAGAGACCCAGTACTTC. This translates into CASSRTDSRETQYF.

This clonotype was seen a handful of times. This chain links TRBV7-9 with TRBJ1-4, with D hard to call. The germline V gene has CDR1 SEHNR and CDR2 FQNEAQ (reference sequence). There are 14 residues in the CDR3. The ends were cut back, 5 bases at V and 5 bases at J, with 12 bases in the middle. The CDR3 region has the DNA TGTGCCAGCAGCCCTAGGGCTTTAAATGAAAAACTGTTTTTT. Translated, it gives CASSPRALNEKLFF.

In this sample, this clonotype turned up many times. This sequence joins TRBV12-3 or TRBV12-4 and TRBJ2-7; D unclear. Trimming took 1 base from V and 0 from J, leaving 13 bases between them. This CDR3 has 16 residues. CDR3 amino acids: CASSLGKDGSSYEQYF. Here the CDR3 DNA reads TGTGCCAGCAGTTTAGGGAAGGACGGTAGCTCCTACGAGCAGTACTTC.

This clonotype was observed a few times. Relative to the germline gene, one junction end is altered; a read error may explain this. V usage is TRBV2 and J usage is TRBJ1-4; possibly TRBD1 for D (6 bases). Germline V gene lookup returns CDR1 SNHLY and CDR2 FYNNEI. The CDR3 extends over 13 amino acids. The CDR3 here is CASREEQGGKLFF. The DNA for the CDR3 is TGTGCCAGCAGGGAAGAACAGGGCGGGAAACTGTTTTTT.

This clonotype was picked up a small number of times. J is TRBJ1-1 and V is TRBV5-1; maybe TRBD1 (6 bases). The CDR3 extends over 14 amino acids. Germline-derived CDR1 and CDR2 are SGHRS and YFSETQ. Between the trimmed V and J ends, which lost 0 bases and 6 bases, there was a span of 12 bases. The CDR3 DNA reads TGCGCCAGCAGCTTGGCCGCAGGGGCTGCTGAAGCTTTCTTT. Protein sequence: CASSLAAGAAEAFF.

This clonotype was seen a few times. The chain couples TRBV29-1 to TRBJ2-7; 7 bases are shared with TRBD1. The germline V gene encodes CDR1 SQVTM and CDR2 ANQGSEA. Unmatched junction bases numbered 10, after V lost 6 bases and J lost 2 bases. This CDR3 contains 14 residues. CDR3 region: CSVEITGDTYEQYF. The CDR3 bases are TGCAGCGTCGAGATTACAGGGGATACCTACGAGCAGTACTTC.

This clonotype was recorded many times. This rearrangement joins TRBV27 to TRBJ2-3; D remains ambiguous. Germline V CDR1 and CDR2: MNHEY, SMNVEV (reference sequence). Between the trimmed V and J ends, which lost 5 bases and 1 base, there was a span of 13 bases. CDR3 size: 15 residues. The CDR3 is CASSPLFDRTDTQYF. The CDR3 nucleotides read TGTGCCAGCAGTCCACTTTTTGACCGCACAGATACGCAGTATTTT.

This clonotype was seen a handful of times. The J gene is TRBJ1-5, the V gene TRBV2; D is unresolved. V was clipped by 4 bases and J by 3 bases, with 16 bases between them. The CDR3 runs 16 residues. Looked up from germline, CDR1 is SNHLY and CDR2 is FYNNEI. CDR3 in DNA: TGTGCCAGCAGTGGGCTAGGATTGGGTTACAATCAGCCCCAGCATTTT. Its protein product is CASSGLGLGYNQPQHF.

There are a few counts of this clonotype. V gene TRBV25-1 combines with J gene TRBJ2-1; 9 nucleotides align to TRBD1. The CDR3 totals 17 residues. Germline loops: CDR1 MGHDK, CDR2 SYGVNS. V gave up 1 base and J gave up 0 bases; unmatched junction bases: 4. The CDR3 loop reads CASSEWGTGSSYNEQFF. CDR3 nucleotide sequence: TGTGCCAGCAGTGAATGGGGGACAGGGAGCTCCTACAATGAGCAGTTCTTC.